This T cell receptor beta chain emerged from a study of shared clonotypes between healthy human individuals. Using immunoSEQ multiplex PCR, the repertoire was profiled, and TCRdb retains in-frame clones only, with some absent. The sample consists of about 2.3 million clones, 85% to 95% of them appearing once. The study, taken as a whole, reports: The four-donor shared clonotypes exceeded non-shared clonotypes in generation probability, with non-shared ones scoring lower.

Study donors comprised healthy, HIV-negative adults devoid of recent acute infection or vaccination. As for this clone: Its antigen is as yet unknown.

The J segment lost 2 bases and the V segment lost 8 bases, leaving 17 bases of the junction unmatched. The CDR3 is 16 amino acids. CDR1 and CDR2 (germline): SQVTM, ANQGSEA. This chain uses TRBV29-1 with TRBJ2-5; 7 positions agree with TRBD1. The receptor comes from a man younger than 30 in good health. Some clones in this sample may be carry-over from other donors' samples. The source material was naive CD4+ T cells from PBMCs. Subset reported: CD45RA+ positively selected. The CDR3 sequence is CSISALVRDSQETQYF. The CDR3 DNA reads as TGCAGCATCTCCGCATTAGTCCGGGACAGTCAAGAGACCCAGTACTTC.